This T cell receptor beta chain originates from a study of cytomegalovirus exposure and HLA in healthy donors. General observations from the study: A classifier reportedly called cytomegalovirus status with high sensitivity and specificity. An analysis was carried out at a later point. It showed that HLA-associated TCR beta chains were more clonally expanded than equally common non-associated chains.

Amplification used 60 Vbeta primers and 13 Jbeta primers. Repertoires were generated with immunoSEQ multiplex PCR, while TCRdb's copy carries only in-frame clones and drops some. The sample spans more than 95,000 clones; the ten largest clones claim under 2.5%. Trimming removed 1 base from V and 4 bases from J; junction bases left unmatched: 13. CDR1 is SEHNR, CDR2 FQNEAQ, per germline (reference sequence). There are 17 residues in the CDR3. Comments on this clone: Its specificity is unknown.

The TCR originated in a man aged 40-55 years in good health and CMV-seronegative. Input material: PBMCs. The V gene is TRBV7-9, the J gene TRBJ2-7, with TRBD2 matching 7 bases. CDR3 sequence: CASSLVSMREGSYEQYF. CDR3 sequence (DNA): TGTGCCAGCAGCTTAGTGTCAATGAGGGAGGGGAGTTACGAGCAGTACTTC.